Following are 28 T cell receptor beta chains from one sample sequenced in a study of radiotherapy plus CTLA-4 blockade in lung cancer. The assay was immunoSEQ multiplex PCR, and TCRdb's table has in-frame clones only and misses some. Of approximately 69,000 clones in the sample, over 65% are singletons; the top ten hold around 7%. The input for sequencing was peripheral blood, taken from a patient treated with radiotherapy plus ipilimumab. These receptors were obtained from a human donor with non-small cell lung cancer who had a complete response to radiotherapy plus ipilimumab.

This chain's CDR3 is CASSPQGQMNTEAFF. CDR3 DNA: TGTGCCAGCTCACCCCAGGGACAAATGAACACTGAAGCTTTCTTT. The genes are TRBV18 and TRBJ1-1; TRBD1 is a possible D gene (6 bases). CDR3 length: 15 residues. Trimming pared 3 bases from V and 0 bases from J, leaving 11 bases between. The germline V gene has CDR1 KGHSH and CDR2 LQKENI.

The CDR3 coding sequence is TGCGCCAGCAGCGAGGGGGCATTGGGCCCCGATACGCAGTATTTT. Translating gives CASSEGALGPDTQYF. The chain uses TRBV5-1 and TRBJ2-3; 7 positions agree with TRBD1. The CDR3 runs 15 residues. The junction had 11 bases not matched to a gene; V was cut back by 4 bases and J by 6 bases. Germline V gene lookup returns CDR1 SGHRS and CDR2 YFSETQ.

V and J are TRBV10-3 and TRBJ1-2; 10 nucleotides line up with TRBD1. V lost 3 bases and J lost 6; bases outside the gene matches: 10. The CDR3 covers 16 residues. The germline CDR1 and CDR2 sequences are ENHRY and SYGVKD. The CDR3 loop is CAISDRRTGGGHGYTF. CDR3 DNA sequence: TGTGCCATCAGTGATCGGAGGACAGGGGGAGGTCATGGCTACACCTTC.

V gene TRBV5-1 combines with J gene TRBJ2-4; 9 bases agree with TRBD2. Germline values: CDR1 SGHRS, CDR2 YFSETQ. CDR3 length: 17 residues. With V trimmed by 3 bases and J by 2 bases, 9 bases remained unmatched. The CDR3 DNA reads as TGCGCCAGCAGCTCCCGTGGCGGGGGGGCCCCCAAAAACATTCAGTACTTC. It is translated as CASSSRGGGAPKNIQYF.

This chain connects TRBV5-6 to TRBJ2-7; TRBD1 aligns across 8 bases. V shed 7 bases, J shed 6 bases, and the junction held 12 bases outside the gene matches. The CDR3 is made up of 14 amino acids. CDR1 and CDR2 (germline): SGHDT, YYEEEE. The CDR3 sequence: CASSAMDRDGEQYV. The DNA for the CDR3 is TGTGCCAGCTCCGCCATGGACAGGGATGGCGAGCAGTACGTC.

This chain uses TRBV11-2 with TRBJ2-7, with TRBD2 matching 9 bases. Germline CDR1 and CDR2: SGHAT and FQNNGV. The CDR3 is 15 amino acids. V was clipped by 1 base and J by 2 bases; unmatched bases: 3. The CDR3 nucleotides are TGTGCCAGCAGCTTAGGGCCTAGCGGGACCTACGAGCAGTACGTC. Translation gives CASSLGPSGTYEQYV.

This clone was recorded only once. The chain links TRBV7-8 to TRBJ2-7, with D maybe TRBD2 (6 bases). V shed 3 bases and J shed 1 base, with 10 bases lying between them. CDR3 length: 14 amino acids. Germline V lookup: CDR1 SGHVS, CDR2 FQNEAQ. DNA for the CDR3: TGTGCCAGCAGCTTCCGGAGGGCGTCCTACGAGCAGTACTTC. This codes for CASSFRRASYEQYF.

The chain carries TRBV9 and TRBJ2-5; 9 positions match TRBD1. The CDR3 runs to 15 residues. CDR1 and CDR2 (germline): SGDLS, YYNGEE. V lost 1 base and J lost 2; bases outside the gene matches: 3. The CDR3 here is CASSVMGQGQETQYF. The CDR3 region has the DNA TGTGCCAGCAGCGTAATGGGACAGGGACAAGAGACCCAGTACTTC. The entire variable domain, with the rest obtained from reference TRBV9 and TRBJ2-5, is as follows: DSGVTQTPKHLITATGQRVTLRCSPRSGDLSVYWYQQSLDQGLQFLIQYYNGEERAKGNILERFSAQQFPDLHSELNLSSLELGDSALYFCASSVMGQGQETQYFGPGTRLLVL.

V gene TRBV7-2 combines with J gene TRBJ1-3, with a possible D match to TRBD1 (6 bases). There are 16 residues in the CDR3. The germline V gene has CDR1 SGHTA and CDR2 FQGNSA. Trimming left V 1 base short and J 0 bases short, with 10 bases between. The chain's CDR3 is CASSLGGASSGNTIYF. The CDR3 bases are TGTGCCAGCAGCTTAGGGGGGGCCAGCTCTGGAAACACCATATATTTT.

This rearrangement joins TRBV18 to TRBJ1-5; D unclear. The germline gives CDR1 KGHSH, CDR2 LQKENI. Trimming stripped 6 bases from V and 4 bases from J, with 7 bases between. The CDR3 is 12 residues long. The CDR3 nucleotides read TGTGCCAGCTCTACGGGGAATCAGCCCCAGCATTTT. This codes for CASSTGNQPQHF.

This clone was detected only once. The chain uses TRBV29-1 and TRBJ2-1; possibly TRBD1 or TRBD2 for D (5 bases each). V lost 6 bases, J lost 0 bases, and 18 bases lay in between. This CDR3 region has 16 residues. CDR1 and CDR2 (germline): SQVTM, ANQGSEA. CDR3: CSVEHHGGISYNEQFF. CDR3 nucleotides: TGCAGCGTCGAACACCATGGGGGTATCTCCTACAATGAGCAGTTCTTC.

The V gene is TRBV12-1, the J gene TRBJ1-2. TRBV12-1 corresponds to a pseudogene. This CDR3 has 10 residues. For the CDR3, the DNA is TGTGCCAGCAGCCCTGGGGGGTACACCTTC. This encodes CASSPGGYTF.

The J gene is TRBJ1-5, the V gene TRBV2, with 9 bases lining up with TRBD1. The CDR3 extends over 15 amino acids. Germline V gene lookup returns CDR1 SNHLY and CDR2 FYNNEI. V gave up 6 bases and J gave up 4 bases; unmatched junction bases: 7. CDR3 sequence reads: CASSAGTGRNQPQHF. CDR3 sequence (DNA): TGTGCCAGCAGCGCCGGGACAGGGCGAAATCAGCCCCAGCATTTT.

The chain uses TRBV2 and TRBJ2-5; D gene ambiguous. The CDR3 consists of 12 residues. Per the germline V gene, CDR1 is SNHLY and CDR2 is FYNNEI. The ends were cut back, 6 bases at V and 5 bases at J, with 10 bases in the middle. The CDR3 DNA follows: TGTGCCAGCAGGGACCTGAGGGAGACCCAGTACTTC. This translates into CASRDLRETQYF.

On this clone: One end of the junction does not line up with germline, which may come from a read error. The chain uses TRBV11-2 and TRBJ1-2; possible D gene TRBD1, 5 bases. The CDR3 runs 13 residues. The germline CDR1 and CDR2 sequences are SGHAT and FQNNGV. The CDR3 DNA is TGTGCCAGCAGCCTAGACGGGGGAACAGGCTACACCTTC. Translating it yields CASSLDGGTGYTF.

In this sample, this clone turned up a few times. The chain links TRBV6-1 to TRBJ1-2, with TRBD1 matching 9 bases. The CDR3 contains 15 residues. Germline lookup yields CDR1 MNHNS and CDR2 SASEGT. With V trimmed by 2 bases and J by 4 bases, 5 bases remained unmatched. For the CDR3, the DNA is TGTGCCAGCAGTGAATCGTCGGGACAGGGCTATGGCTACACCTTC. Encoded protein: CASSESSGQGYGYTF.

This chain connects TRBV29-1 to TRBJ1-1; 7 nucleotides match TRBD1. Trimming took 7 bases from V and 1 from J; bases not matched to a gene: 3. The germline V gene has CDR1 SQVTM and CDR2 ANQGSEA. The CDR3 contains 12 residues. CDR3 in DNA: TGCAGCGCTGGGACAGCGAACACTGAAGCTTTCTTT. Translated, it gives CSAGTANTEAFF.

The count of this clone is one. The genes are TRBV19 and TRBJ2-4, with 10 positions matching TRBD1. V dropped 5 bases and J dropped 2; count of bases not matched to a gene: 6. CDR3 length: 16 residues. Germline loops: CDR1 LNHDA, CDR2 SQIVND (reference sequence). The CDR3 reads CASSPRDRGSKNIQYF. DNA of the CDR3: TGTGCCAGTAGTCCTCGGGACAGGGGATCCAAAAACATTCAGTACTTC.

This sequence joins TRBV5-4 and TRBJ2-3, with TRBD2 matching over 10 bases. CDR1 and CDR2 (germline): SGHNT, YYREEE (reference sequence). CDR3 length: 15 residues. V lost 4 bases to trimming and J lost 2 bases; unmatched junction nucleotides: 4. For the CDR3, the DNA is TGTGCCAGCAGCCGGACTAGCGGAACCACAGATACGCAGTATTTT. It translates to CASSRTSGTTDTQYF.

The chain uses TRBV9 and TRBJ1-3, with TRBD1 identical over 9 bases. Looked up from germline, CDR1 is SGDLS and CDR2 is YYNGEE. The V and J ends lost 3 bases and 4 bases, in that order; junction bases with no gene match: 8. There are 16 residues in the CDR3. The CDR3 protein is CASSAGGTGPGNTIYF. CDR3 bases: TGTGCCAGCAGCGCGGGGGGGACAGGGCCGGGAAACACCATATATTTT.

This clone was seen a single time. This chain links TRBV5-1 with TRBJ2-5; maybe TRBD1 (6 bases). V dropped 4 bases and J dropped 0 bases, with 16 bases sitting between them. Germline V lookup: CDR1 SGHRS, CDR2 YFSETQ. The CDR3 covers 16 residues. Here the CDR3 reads CASSLLPRTDQETQYF. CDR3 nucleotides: TGCGCCAGCAGCCTACTACCTCGGACAGACCAAGAGACCCAGTACTTC.

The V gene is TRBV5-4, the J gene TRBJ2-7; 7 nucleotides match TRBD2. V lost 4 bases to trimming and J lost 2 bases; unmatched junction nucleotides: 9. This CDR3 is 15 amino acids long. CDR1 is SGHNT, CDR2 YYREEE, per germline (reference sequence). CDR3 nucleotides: TGTGCCAGCAGCGTGCCTGGACTAGAGGCCTACGAGCAGTACTTC. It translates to CASSVPGLEAYEQYF.

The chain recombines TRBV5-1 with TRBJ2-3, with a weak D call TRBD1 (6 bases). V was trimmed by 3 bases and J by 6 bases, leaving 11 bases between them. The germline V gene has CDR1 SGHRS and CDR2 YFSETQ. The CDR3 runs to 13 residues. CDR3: CASSSFRGDTQYF. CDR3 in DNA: TGCGCCAGCAGCTCCTTCAGGGGCGATACGCAGTATTTT.

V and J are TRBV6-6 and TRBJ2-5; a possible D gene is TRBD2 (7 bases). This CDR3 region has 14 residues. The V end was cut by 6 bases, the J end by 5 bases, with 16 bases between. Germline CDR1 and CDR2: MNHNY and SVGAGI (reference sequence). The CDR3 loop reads CASRSARGGETQYF. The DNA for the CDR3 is TGTGCCAGCAGGTCGGCCAGGGGAGGGGAGACCCAGTACTTC.

Written as DNA, the CDR3 is TGTGCCAGCAGCAAAGGACAGGGATATAACTATGGCTACACCTTC. It encodes CASSKGQGYNYGYTF. The chain employs TRBV7-9 and TRBJ1-2; 8 bases line up with TRBD1. Germline loops: CDR1 SEHNR, CDR2 FQNEAQ (reference sequence). The CDR3 spans 15 residues. J lost 1 base, V lost 5 bases, and 6 bases had no gene match. Full variable domain (rest looked up from reference TRBV7-9 and TRBJ1-2): DTGVSQNPRHKITKRGQNVTFRCDPISEHNRLYWYRQTLGQGPEFLTYFQNEAQLEKSRLLSDRFSAERPKGSFSTLEIQRTEQGDSAMYLCASSKGQGYNYGYTFGSGTRLTVV.

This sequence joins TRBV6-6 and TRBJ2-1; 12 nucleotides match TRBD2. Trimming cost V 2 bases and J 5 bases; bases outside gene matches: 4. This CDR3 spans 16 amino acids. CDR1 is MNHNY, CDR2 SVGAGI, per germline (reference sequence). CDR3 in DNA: TGTGCCAGCAGTTACGCCCTAGCGGGGGGGCACAATGAGCAGTTCTTC. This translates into CASSYALAGGHNEQFF.

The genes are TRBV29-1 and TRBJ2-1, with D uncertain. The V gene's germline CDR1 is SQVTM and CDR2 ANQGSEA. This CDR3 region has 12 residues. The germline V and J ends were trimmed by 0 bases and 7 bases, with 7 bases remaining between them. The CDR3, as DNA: TGCAGCGTTGAAGAGGGTCTAAATGAGCAGTTCTTC. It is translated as CSVEEGLNEQFF.

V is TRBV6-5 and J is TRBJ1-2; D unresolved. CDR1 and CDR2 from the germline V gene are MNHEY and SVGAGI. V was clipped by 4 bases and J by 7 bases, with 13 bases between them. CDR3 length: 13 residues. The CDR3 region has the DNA TGTGCCAGCAGTTCCCCGGGTTTGGGTGGCTACACCTTC. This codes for CASSSPGLGGYTF.